The present entry profiles one T cell receptor beta chain with its context. Its specificity is not known. This entry belongs to a study of identical twins. Whole-study results and caveats: Twin-shared out-of-frame alpha sequences were enriched for low generation probability. In zero-insertion analyses, partial confounding could arise from invariant MAIT and iNKT cells. High-abundance cord blood beta clonotypes had fewer insertions; memory repertoires showed none. Conclusions relied on cross-sectional statistical analysis, not following the same donors.

TCRdb processed the 5' RACE reads anew with MiXCR; each CDR3 protein has one entry. The sample holds around 1.7 million distinct CDR3 sequences, about 32% seen once. Germline V lookup: CDR1 SGHRS, CDR2 YFSETQ. The V segment lost 0 bases and the J segment 9 bases; nucleotides outside the gene matches: 10. The CDR3 length is 16 residues. The receptor comes from a newborn girl in good health. Specimen: cord blood. This chain joins TRBV5-1 and TRBJ2-1; TRBD2 matches at 9 bases. CDR3 amino acids: CASSLVGGGAGGEQFF. The CDR3 DNA reads TGCGCCAGCAGCTTGGTCGGCGGGGGGGCCGGTGGTGAGCAGTTCTTC. Full variable domain (outside the CDR3, taken from reference TRBV5-1 and TRBJ2-1): KAGVTQTPRYLIKTRGQQVTLSCSPISGHRSVSWYQQTPGQGLQFLFEYFSETQRNKGNFPGRFSGRQFSNSRSEMNVSTLELGDSALYLCASSLVGGGAGGEQFFGPGTRLTVL.